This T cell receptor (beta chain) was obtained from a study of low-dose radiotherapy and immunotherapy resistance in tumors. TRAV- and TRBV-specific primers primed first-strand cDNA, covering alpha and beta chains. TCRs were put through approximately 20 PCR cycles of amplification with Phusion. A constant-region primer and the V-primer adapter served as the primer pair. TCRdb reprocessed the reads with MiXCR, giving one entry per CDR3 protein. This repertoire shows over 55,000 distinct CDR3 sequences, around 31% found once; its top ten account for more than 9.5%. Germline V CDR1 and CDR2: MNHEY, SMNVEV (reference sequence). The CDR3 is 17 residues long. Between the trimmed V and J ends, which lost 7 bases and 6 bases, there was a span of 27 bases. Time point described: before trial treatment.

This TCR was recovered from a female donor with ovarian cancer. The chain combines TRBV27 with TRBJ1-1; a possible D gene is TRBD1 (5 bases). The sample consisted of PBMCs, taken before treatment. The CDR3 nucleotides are TGTGCCAGCACCCAGGGAGCGGGGGTTCGGTGGGGAGCTGAAGCTTTCTTT. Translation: CASTQGAGVRWGAEAFF.